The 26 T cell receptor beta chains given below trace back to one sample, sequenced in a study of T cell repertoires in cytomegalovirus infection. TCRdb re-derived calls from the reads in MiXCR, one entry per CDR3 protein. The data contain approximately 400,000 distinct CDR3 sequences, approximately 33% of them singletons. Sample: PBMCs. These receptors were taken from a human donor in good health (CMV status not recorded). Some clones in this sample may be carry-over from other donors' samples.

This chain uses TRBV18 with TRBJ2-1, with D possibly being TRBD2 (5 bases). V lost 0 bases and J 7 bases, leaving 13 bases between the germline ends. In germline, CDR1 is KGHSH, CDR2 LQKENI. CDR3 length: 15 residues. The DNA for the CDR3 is TGTGCCAGCTCACCACCACGGAGCAGAGGGAATGAGCAGTTCTTC. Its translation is CASSPPRSRGNEQFF.

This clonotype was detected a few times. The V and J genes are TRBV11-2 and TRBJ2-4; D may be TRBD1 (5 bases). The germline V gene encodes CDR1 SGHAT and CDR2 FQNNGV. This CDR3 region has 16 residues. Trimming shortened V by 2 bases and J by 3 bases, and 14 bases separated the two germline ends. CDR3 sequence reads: CASSLRRTTIKNIQYF. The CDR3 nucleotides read TGTGCCAGCAGCTTACGCAGGACAACGATCAAAAACATTCAGTACTTC.

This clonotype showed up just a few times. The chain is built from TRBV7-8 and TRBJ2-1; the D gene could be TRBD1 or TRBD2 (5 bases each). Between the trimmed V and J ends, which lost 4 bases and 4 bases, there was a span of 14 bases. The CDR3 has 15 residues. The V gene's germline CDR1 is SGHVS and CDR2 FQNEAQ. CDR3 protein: CASSSRDGGYNEQFF. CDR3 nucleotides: TGTGCCAGCAGCTCCCGGGACGGAGGATACAATGAGCAGTTCTTC. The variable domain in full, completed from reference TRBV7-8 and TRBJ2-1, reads GAGVSQSPRYKVAKRGQDVALRCDPISGHVSLFWYQQALGQGPEFLTYFQNEAQLDKSGLPSDRFFAERPEGSVSTLKIQRTQQEDSAVYLCASSSRDGGYNEQFFGPGTRLTVL.

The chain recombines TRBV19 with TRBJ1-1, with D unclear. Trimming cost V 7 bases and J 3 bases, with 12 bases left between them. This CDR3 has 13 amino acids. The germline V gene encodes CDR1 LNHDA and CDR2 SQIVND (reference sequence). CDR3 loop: CASNLDSHTEAFF. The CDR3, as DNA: TGTGCCAGTAACCTCGACTCTCACACTGAAGCTTTCTTT. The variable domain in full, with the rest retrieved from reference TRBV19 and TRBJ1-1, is DGGITQSPKYLFRKEGQNVTLSCEQNLNHDAMYWYRQDPGQGLRLIYYSQIVNDFQKGDIAEGYSVSREKKESFPLTVTSAQKNPTAFYLCASNLDSHTEAFFGQGTRLTVV.

The CDR3 protein is CASRRHRGWQETQYF. The DNA of the CDR3 is TGTGCCAGCAGAAGACACAGGGGTTGGCAAGAGACCCAGTACTTC. The chain recombines TRBV6-1 with TRBJ2-5, with 7 bases aligning to TRBD1. Trimming removed 6 bases from V and 2 bases from J; junction bases left unmatched: 9. In germline, CDR1 is MNHNS, CDR2 SASEGT. This CDR3 has 15 amino acids.

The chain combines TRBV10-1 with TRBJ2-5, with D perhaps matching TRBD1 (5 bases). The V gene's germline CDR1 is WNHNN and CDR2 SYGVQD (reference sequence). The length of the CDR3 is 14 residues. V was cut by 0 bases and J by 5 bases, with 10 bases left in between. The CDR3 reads CASSESAGRETQYF. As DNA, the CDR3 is TGCGCCAGCAGTGAGTCTGCAGGGCGGGAGACCCAGTACTTC.

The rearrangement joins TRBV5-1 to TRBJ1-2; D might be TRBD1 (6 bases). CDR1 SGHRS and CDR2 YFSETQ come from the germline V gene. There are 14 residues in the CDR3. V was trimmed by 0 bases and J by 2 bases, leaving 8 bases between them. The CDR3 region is CASSLGQENYGYTF. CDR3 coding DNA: TGCGCCAGCAGCTTGGGACAGGAGAACTATGGCTACACCTTC.

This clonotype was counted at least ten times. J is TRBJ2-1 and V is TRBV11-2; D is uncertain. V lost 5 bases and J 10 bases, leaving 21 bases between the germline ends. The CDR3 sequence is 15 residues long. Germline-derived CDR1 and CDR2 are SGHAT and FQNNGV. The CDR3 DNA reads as TGTGCCAGCAGCCAGAAACCGGGCCTTGGACCCGAGCAGTTCTTC. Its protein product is CASSQKPGLGPEQFF. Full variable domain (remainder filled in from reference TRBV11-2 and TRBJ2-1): EAGVAQSPRYKIIEKRQSVAFWCNPISGHATLYWYQQILGQGPKLLIQFQNNGVVDDSQLPKDRFSAERLKGVDSTLKIQPAKLEDSAVYLCASSQKPGLGPEQFFGPGTRLTVL.

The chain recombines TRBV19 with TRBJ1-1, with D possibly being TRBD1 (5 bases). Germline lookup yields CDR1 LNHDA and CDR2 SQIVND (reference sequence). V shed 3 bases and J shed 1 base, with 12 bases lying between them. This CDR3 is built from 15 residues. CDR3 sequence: CASSMSGSANTEAFF. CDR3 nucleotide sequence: TGTGCCAGTAGTATGTCAGGGTCGGCGAACACTGAAGCTTTCTTT. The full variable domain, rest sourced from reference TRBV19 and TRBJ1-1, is DGGITQSPKYLFRKEGQNVTLSCEQNLNHDAMYWYRQDPGQGLRLIYYSQIVNDFQKGDIAEGYSVSREKKESFPLTVTSAQKNPTAFYLCASSMSGSANTEAFFGQGTRLTVV.

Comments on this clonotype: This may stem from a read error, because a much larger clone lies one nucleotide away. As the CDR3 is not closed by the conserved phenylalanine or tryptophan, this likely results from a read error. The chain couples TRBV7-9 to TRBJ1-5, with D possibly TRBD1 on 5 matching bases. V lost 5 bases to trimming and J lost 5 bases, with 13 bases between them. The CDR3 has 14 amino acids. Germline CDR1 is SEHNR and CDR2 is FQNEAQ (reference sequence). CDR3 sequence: CASSNQGDHQPQHC. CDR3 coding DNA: TGTGCCAGCAGCAACCAAGGGGACCATCAGCCCCAGCATTGT.

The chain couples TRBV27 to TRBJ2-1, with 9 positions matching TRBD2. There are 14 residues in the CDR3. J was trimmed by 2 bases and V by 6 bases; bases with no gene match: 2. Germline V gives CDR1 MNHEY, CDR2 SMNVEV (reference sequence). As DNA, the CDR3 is TGTGCCAGCAGCAGCGGGGGGACCTACAATGAGCAGTTCTTC. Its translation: CASSSGGTYNEQFF.

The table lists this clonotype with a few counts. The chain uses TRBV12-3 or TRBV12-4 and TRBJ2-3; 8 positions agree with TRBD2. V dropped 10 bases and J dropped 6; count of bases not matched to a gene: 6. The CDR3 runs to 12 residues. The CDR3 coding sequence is TGTGCCACCCGATCGGGGGGGGATACGCAGTATTTT. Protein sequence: CATRSGGDTQYF.

CDR3 in DNA: TGTGCCAGCAGCCAACGGACCCGAGGGCCGACGAACACTGAAGCTTTCTTT. Its translation: CASSQRTRGPTNTEAFF. This chain uses TRBV7-2 with TRBJ1-1; D unclear. V was cut by 5 bases and J by 1 base, with 20 bases left in between. There are 17 residues in the CDR3. Germline CDR1 and CDR2: SGHTA and FQGNSA. Drawing the rest from reference TRBV7-2 and TRBJ1-1, the complete variable domain is GAGVSQSPSNKVTEKGKDVELRCDPISGHTALYWYRQSLGQGLEFLIYFQGNSAPDKSGLPSDRFSAERTGGSVSTLTIQRTQQEDSAVYLCASSQRTRGPTNTEAFFGQGTRLTVV.

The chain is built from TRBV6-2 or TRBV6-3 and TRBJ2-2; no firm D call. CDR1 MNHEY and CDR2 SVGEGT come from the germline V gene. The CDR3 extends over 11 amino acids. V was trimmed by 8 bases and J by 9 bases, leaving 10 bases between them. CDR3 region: CASGQARELFF. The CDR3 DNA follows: TGTGCCAGCGGCCAGGCCCGGGAGCTGTTTTTT.

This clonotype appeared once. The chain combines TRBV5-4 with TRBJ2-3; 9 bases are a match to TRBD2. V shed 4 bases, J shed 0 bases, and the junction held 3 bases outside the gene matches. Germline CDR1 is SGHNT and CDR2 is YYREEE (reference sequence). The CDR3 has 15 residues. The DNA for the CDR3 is TGTGCCAGCAGCGCCGGGACTAGCAGCACAGATACGCAGTATTTT. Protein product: CASSAGTSSTDTQYF.

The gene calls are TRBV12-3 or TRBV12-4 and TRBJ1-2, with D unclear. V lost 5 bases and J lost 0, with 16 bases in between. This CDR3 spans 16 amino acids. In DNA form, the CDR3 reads TGTGCCAGCAGTCTATGGGGTGACGACACTAACTATGGCTACACCTTC. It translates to CASSLWGDDTNYGYTF.

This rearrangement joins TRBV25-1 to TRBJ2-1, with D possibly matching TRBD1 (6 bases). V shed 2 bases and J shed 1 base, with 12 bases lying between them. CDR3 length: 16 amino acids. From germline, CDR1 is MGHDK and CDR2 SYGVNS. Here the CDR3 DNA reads TGTGCCAGCAGTGAAAGGGCCAGGGGTTCCTACAATGAGCAGTTCTTC. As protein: CASSERARGSYNEQFF.

The CDR3 DNA reads as TGTGCCAGCAGCCAAGGACCCTCCCATTCCTACGAGCAGTACTTC. This encodes CASSQGPSHSYEQYF. The rearrangement joins TRBV3-1 to TRBJ2-7; D not resolved. The CDR3 runs to 15 residues. Germline CDR1 LGHDT, CDR2 YNNKEL (reference sequence). The V end was cut by 1 base, the J end by 1 base, with 11 bases between.

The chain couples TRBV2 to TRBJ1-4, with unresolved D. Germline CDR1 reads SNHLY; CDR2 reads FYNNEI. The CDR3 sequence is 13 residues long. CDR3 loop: CAEQRREGEKLFF. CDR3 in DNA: TGTGCGGAACAGAGGAGGGAGGGAGAAAAACTGTTTTTT.

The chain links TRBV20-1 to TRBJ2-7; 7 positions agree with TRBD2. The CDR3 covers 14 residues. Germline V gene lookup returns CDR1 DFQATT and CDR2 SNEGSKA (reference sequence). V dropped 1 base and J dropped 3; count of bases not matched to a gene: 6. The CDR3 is CSARAAGVSYEQYF. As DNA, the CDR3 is TGCAGTGCTAGAGCCGCGGGGGTCAGCTACGAGCAGTACTTC.

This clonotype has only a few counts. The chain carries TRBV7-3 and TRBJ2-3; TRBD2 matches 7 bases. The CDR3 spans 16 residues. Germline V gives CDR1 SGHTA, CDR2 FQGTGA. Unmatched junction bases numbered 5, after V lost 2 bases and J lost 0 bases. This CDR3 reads CASSLSNGGSTDTQYF. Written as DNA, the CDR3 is TGTGCCAGCAGCTTATCAAACGGGGGGAGCACAGATACGCAGTATTTT.

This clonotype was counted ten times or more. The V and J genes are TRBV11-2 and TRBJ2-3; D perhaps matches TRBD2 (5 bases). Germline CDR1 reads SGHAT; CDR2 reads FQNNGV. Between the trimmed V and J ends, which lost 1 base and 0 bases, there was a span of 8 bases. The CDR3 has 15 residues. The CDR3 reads CASSLAGKSTDTQYF. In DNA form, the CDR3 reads TGTGCCAGCAGCTTAGCGGGGAAAAGCACAGATACGCAGTATTTT.

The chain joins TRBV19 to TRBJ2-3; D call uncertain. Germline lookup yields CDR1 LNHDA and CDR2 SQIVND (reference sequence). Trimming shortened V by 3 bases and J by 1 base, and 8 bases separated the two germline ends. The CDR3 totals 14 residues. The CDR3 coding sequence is TGTGCCAGTAGTATTCTTGCAGGCACAGATACGCAGTATTTT. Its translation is CASSILAGTDTQYF.

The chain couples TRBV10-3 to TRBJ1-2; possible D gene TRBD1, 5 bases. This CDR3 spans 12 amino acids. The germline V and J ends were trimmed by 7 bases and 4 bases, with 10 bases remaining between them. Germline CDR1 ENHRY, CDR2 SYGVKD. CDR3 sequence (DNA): TGTGCCATCATGGGGCAGGTCTATGGCTACACCTTC. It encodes CAIMGQVYGYTF.

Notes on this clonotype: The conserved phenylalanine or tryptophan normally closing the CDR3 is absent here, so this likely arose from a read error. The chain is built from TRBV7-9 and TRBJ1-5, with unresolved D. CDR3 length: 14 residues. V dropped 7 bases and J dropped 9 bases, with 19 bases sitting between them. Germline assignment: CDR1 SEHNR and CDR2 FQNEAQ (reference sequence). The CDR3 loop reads CASTMDRDGPPQHC. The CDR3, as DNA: TGTGCCAGCACCATGGACCGTGATGGACCGCCCCAGCATTGT.

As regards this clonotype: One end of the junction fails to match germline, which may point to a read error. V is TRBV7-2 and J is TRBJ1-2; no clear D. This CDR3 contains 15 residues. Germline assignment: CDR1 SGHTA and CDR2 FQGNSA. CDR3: CSSSLAPVQNYGYTF. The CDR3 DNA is TGTTCCAGCAGCTTAGCCCCGGTTCAAAACTATGGCTACACCTTC.